Given below is one T cell receptor beta chain in context. Its specific antigen is unknown. No much larger clone is present one base from it, and per-base qualities are unavailable. These data belong to a study of T cells after yellow fever vaccination (dated 2019 in TCRdb). Describing the broader study: The SMART-Seq v4 Ultra Low Input RNA kit was used to prepare libraries from fractions with low cell numbers. To follow T-cell clones before and after both primary and booster YFV17D yellow fever vaccination, bulk TCR alpha and beta repertoires underwent longitudinal sequencing. Two healthy male donors, one aged 18 to 29 and one aged 30 to 40 years, made up the cohort. Bulk PBMC replicates and cell subsets were isolated from blood drawn at multiple timepoints before and after both primary and secondary immunization. Overall study results and their limits: Compared with the primary T-cell response, the secondary T-cell response was faster but weaker, reaching its peak on day 5 rather than on day 15. Computational filtering was required because FACS-sorted repertoires could contain abundant contaminating clonotypes from the bulk population. A small fraction of clonotypes showed up in both the CD4 and CD8 compartments, probably as a result of convergent recombination. Because only two donors were included in the study, the extent to which the findings can be generalized is limited. Most clones expanded after primary vaccination were re-detected after the booster (around 96% of CD4 and 88% of CD8), suggesting broad memory maintenance.

Per the publication, the treatment or condition label means: live attenuated yellow fever vaccine strain. At each blood-draw timepoint, two biological replicates of bulk PBMCs were obtained. A standard Ficoll-Paque protocol was used to isolate PBMCs from peripheral blood. TriZol was used to extract RNA from bulk PBMCs, from CD4 and CD8 fractions, and from dextramer-positive and dextramer-negative fractions. The CDR3 measures 17 amino acids from cysteine to phenylalanine. Solely the CDR3 DNA is kept, with 51 bases framed from the first base. V is pared back by 2 bases and J by 4 bases, with 19 bases lying between the germline termini. Looking up the germline V gene yields CDR1 MNHEY and CDR2 SVGEGT. Synthesis of TCR cDNA relied on 5'RACE template switching, a step that introduced a universal primer site along with unique molecular identifiers. cDNA synthesis was primed from both the TCR alpha and TCR beta constant segments. Libraries were amplified in two PCR steps, with sample barcodes and sequencing adapters added in the second step. Sequencing of libraries was performed on Illumina HiSeq 2500 (2x100 bp) or NovaSeq (2x150 bp). The authors' analysis ran thus. MIGEC was used to demultiplex reads and collapse the reads into UMI consensus sequences, and MiXCR was used for V(D)J alignment. Clonotypes responding to the vaccine were identified with edgeR on replicate PBMC samples, with the criteria of FDR below 0.01 and a log2 fold change above 5 up to day 15. CD4 or CD8 identity was assigned to each bulk clonotype according to whether the clonotype was present at higher abundance in the sequenced CD4 repertoire or the sequenced CD8 repertoire. TCRdb applied fastp at Q25 and MiXCR to the public reads, then kept only in-frame beta chains. Identical CDR3 proteins give one entry, which carries the most common genes and DNA. The V and J calls were not made by the authors but by TCRdb's processing. The sample table contains 450,000 to 650,000 distinct CDR3 sequences; only one count was recorded for roughly 13% of them. Of the sample, about an eighth falls within the top ten clones.

Recombination linked TRBV6-2 or TRBV6-3 to TRBJ2-3; TRBD1 is a possible D gene, resting on 5 matching bases. The sequencing here drew on PBMCs, taken on the day of the yellow fever booster vaccination. The sequence came from a man aged 30-40 years who received the YFV17D yellow fever vaccine. The nucleotides are TGTGCCAGCAGTTACATCGGCAGGGAAAATACGGCAGATACGCAGTATTTT. The encoded protein is CASSYIGRENTADTQYF.